The clone carrying this T cell receptor beta chain showed up many times. Antigen: not known. The CDR3 runs to 17 residues. J gave up 8 bases and V 7 bases, and 14 bases lay outside the gene matches. The record originates from a study of shared clonotypes between healthy human individuals. Study-level points and caveats: Naive subsets generally had larger estimated richness than memory subsets.

Deep level was the assay's run setting. Assay: immunoSEQ multiplex PCR; the TCRdb copy retains only in-frame clones and omits some. Altogether 600,000 to 750,000 clones are present, 72% being singletons, with the ten largest covering under 2%. The chain carries TRBV23-1 and TRBJ2-1; 13 bases agree with TRBD2. TRBV23-1 is recorded as an ORF, its role being uncertain. This sequence originates from a woman aged 25 to 39 in good health. Sequences were obtained from memory CD4+ T cells sorted from blood. The subset was: CD45RA-negative fraction. This CDR3 reads CASTANKTSGRVDEQFF. The CDR3 nucleotides are TGCGCCAGCACCGCAAATAAAACTAGCGGGAGGGTGGATGAGCAGTTCTTC.